What follows is one T cell receptor beta chain and its context. This sample was included in a study of CD8 T cells in Susac syndrome. Germline V gives CDR1 LNHNV, CDR2 YYDKDF (reference sequence). Trimming took off 1 base at V and 5 bases at J, with 8 bases between the two ends. The CDR3 contains 13 residues. An amount of RNA that ranged from about 0.45 to 1 ug was reverse transcribed with random hexamers. Across 54 Vbeta and 13 Jbeta, TCR beta CDR3 was amplified with immunoSEQ multiplex PCR. TCRdb passed the immunoSEQ multiplex PCR reads through MiXCR, listing each CDR3 protein once. Of about 300,000 distinct CDR3 sequences in the sample, about 82% were seen once.

This receptor was identified in a human donor with multiple sclerosis. The sequenced material came from CD8+ T cells from PBMCs. The chain is built from TRBV15 and TRBJ1-1; TRBD1 is a possible D gene (5 bases). CDR3 sequence reads: CATSRVGGTEAFF. The CDR3 DNA reads TGTGCCACCAGCAGAGTGGGGGGAACTGAAGCTTTCTTT.